This TCR beta chain was observed in a study of vaccination effects on CD4 cells after COVID-19. Study overall: Post-vaccine sample collection fell at a median of 72 days after the second dose. Every well housed two million PBMC, which grew in culture alongside 8.5 to 10 IU/ml IL-2 and about 10 ug/ml peptides. Study findings and constraints: Long after vaccination, the clones induced by infection and by vaccine shrank markedly in size.

Concerning this clone itself: Its antigen is as yet unknown.

Investigators separated out CD4+ T cells once around 10 days of culture had passed. The participants, recipients of two vaccine doses, got either BNT162b2 or mRNA-1273. Vaccinees lacked prior SARS-CoV-2 infection and tested negative for nucleocapsid antibodies. Sequencing was performed with immunoSEQ multiplex PCR; in TCRdb, only in-frame clones are kept and a portion is missing. The data show 43,000 or so clones, 55% to 75% seen once. The CDR3 covers 17 residues. Germline V gene lookup returns CDR1 KGHDR and CDR2 SFDVKD. V lost 5 bases, J lost 0 bases, and 15 bases lay in between. The sequencing used CD4+ T cells from PBMCs cultured without peptide, collected after COVID-19 vaccination. This chain joins TRBV24-1 and TRBJ2-2; D is possibly TRBD1 (6 bases). The sequence was collected from a human donor who received a COVID-19 vaccine. CDR3 nucleotide sequence: TGTGCCACCAGTGCCCTTGGGGGCCCGGCGAACACCGGGGAGCTGTTTTTT. This translates into CATSALGGPANTGELFF.